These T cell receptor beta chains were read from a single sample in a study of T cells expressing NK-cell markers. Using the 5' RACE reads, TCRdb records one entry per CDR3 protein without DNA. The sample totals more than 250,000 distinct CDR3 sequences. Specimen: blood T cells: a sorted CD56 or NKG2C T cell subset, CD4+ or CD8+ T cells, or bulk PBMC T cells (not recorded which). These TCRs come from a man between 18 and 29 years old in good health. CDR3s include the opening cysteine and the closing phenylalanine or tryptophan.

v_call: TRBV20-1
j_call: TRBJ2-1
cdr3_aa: CSARVGTSGSYNEQFF

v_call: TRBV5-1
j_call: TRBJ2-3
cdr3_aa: CASSLGQGNLPSTDTQYF

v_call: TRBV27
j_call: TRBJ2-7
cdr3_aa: CASSLSRGTGLVDEQYF

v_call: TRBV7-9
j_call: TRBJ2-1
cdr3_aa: CASGVLATPGNEQFF

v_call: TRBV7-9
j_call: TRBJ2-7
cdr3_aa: CASSPAKLAGGYEQYF

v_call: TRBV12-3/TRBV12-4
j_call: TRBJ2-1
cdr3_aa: CASSLGSGFIDEQFF

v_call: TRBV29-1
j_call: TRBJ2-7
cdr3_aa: CSVAPDGFYEQYF

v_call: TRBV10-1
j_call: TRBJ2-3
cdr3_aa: CASSGERGETQYF

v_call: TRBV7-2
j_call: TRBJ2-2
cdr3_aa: CASSLRHNRGSPGELFF

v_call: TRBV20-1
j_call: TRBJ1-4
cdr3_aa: CSARPSLGEKLFF

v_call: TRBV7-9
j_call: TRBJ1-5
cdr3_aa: CASSPQGPSNQPQHF

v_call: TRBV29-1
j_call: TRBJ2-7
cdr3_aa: CVVQGTYEQYF

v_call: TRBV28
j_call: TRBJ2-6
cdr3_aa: CAIDRGGTGANVLTF

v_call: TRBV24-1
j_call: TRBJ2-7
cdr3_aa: CATSDLGPTGIYEQYF

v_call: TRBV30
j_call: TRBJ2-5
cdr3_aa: CAGTGGAETQYF

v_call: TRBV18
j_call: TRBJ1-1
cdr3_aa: CASSPPGTWTEAFF

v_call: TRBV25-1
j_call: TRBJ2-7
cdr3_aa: CASGGGGHEQYF

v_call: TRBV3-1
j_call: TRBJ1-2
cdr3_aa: CASSQGAHENYGYTF

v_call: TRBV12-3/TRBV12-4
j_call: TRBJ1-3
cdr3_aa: CASSLELGGASGNTIYF

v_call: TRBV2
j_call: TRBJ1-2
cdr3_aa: CASSSGQDYGYTF

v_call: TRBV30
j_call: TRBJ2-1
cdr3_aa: CAWNPMAGEQFF

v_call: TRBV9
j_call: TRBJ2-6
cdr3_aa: CASSAGVPGANVLTF

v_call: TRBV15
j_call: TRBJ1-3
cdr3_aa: CATSRDHGTSSGNTIYF

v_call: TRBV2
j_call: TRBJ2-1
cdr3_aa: CASSPLIPGDEQFF

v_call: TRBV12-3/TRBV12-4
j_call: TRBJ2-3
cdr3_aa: CASSLLGAGPSNF

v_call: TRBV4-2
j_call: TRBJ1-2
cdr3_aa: CASSQSAALYGYTF

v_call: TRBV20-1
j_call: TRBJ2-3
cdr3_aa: CSASSGRAQDTQYF

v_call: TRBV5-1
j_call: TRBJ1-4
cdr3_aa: CASSLEPGADEKLFF

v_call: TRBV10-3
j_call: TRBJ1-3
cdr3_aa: CAISDWEKGNTIYF

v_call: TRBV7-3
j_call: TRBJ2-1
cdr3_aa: CASSVSGTANEQFF

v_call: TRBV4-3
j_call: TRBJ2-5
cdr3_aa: CASSQDRGLAETQYF

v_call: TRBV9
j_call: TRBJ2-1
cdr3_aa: CASSGMFGGEQFF

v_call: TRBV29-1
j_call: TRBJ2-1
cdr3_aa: CSVDRWERGSSYNEQFF

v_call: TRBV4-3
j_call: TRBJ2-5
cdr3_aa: CASSQDWRNQETQYF

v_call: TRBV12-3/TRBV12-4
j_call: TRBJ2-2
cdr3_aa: CASSVTRPGELFF

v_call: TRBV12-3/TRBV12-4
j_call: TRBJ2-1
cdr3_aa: CASSRDRGMSYNEQFF

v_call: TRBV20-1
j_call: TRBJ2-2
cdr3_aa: CSARGSVKAHTGELFF

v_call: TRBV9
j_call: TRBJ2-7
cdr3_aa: CASSVGITDEQYF

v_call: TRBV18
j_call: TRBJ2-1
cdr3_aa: CASSQRAPNEQFF

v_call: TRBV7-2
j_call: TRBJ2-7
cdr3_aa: CASSPARQSSYEQYF

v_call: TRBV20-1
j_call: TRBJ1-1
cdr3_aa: CSARVQGARGTEAFF

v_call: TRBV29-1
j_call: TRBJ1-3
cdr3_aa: CSVRTAGNTIYF

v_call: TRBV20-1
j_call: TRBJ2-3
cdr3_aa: CSARDLSGRDTQYF

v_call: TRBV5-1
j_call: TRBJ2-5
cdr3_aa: CASSLALGTSGRETQYF

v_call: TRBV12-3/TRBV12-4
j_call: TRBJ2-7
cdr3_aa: CASSLKAAVSYEQYF

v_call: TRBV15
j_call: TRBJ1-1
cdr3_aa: CATSRDARGGHQAFF

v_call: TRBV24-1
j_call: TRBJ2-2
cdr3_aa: CATSDPGGIGELFF

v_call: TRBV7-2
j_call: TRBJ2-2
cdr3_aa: CASSVNSGTSGTGELFF

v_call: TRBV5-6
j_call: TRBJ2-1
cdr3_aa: CASSFGGRYVYNEQFF

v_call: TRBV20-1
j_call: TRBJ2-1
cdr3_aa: CSARRGNSYNEQFF

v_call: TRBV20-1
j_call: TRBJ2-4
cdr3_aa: CSASSGSGGNIQYF

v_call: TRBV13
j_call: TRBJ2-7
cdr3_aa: CASSLGTSGRAVDEQYF

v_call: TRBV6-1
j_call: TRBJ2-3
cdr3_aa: CASSRRTGTDTQYF

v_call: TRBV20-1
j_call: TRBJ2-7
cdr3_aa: CSATEREPLYEQYF

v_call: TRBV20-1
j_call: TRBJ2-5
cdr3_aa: CSARGDRGSETQYF

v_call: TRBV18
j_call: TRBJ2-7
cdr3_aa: CASSGGQGNYEQYF